Shown below are 23 T cell receptor beta chains from a single sample sequenced in a study of blood T cell repertoires in COVID-19. Clones were sequenced by immunoSEQ multiplex PCR, and TCRdb holds only the in-frame ones, with some missing. Among around 310,000 clones, 70% to 90% were seen once, and the ten largest hold roughly a tenth. The specimen sequenced was PBMCs or T cells enriched from blood (not recorded which). The receptors originated from a woman in her forties who had recovered from COVID-19.

The table lists this clone with a count of one. The chain employs TRBV5-1 and TRBJ2-7, with 7 bases matching TRBD1. With 4 bases clipped from V and 5 bases from J, the junction kept 9 bases outside the gene matches. This CDR3 has 14 residues. Germline CDR1 SGHRS, CDR2 YFSETQ. The CDR3 sequence: CASSPGTARDEQYF. In DNA form, the CDR3 reads TGCGCCAGCAGCCCCGGGACAGCGAGGGACGAGCAGTACTTC. The whole variable domain, filled in from reference TRBV5-1 and TRBJ2-7, reads KAGVTQTPRYLIKTRGQQVTLSCSPISGHRSVSWYQQTPGQGLQFLFEYFSETQRNKGNFPGRFSGRQFSNSRSEMNVSTLELGDSALYLCASSPGTARDEQYFGPGTRLTVT.

The chain links TRBV28 to TRBJ1-2; tentatively, D is TRBD1 (6 bases). Germline V CDR1 and CDR2: MDHEN, SYDVKM. This CDR3 contains 17 residues. V was clipped by 0 bases and J by 1 base, with 15 bases between them. Here the CDR3 reads CASSLWSDRRNNYGYTF. CDR3 DNA: TGTGCCAGCAGTTTATGGAGCGACAGGAGAAATAACTATGGCTACACCTTC.

The chain uses TRBV27 and TRBJ1-1; possibly TRBD1 for D (5 bases). The CDR3 contains 15 residues. CDR1 is MNHEY, CDR2 SMNVEV, per germline (reference sequence). V was cut by 0 bases and J by 1 base, with 9 bases left in between. The CDR3 coding sequence is TGTGCCAGCAGTTTATCGGGGCAGCGGAACACTGAAGCTTTCTTT. It encodes CASSLSGQRNTEAFF.

The gene calls are TRBV6-6 and TRBJ2-1; possible D gene TRBD2, 5 bases. Germline CDR1 and CDR2: MNHNY and SVGAGI (reference sequence). This CDR3 comprises 13 residues. V lost 0 bases, J lost 7 bases, and 7 bases lay in between. DNA of the CDR3: TGTGCCAGCAGTTACTCACGGGGTAATGAGCAGTTCTTC. It codes for CASSYSRGNEQFF.

The gene calls are TRBV7-2 and TRBJ2-1, with 8 bases matching TRBD2. Germline V lookup: CDR1 SGHTA, CDR2 FQGNSA. Trimming removed 11 bases from V and 1 base from J; junction bases left unmatched: 7. The CDR3 runs to 14 residues. This CDR3 reads CACTRGGSYNEQFF. In DNA form, the CDR3 reads TGTGCCTGTACCCGGGGGGGATCCTACAATGAGCAGTTCTTC. Full variable domain (remainder filled in from reference TRBV7-2 and TRBJ2-1): GAGVSQSPSNKVTEKGKDVELRCDPISGHTALYWYRQSLGQGLEFLIYFQGNSAPDKSGLPSDRFSAERTGGSVSTLTIQRTQQEDSAVYLCACTRGGSYNEQFFGPGTRLTVL.

A few counts support this clone. The V gene is TRBV15, the J gene TRBJ2-1; 9 positions match TRBD2. Trimming at V came to 0 bases and at J to 8 bases, leaving 11 bases not matched to a gene. The CDR3 has 17 amino acids. The germline V gene has CDR1 LNHNV and CDR2 YYDKDF (reference sequence). The CDR3 loop is CATSRDVPASGIHEQFF. The CDR3 DNA sequence: TGTGCCACCAGCAGAGATGTGCCGGCTAGCGGGATCCATGAGCAGTTCTTC.

This clone was detected only once. The chain links TRBV5-8 to TRBJ2-7, with 9 bases fitting TRBD1. Germline CDR1 reads SGHTS; CDR2 reads YDEGEE. V shed 5 bases, J shed 7 bases, and the junction held 10 bases outside the gene matches. The CDR3 runs 14 residues. The CDR3 is CASSYTGTGREQYF. The CDR3 nucleotides are TGTGCCAGCAGTTATACCGGGACAGGGCGGGAGCAGTACTTC.

This clone occurred once. The chain carries TRBV13 and TRBJ2-3; 9 bases map to TRBD2. V lost 2 bases, J lost 0 bases, and 9 bases stayed unmatched. Germline V gene sequence: CDR1 PRHDT, CDR2 FYEKMQ (reference sequence). The CDR3 covers 18 residues. The CDR3 sequence: CASSLTSGLGWSTDTQYF. The CDR3 DNA reads as TGTGCCAGCAGCTTAACTAGCGGGTTGGGATGGAGCACAGATACGCAGTATTTT.

Only one count was recorded for this clone. The CDR3: CASSFTSGTGELFF. The CDR3 nucleotides are TGTGCCAGCAGTTTCACTAGCGGCACCGGGGAGCTGTTTTTT. The chain joins TRBV27 to TRBJ2-2; 8 nucleotides agree with TRBD2. Germline lookup yields CDR1 MNHEY and CDR2 SMNVEV (reference sequence). This CDR3 comprises 14 residues. Trimming cost V 3 bases and J 4 bases; bases outside gene matches: 1.

The rearrangement links TRBV6-1 to TRBJ2-2, with 7 bases identical to TRBD2. Trimming at V came to 2 bases and at J to 0 bases, leaving 0 bases not matched to a gene. From germline, CDR1 is MNHNS and CDR2 SASEGT. The CDR3 is made up of 15 amino acids. This CDR3 is CASSESGANTGELFF. In nucleotides, the CDR3 is TGTGCCAGCAGTGAAAGCGGGGCGAACACCGGGGAGCTGTTTTTT.

The gene calls are TRBV5-4 and TRBJ1-2; 8 bases match TRBD1. This CDR3 has 16 residues. Germline assignment: CDR1 SGHNT and CDR2 YYREEE (reference sequence). Trimming removed 3 bases from V and 0 bases from J; junction bases left unmatched: 7. CDR3 nucleotide sequence: TGTGCCAGCAGCTCCCGGGACAGGCTATCTAACTATGGCTACACCTTC. It specifies CASSSRDRLSNYGYTF.

The V and J genes are TRBV28 and TRBJ1-1, with D tentatively TRBD1 (5 bases). Trimming removed 6 bases from V and 3 bases from J, with 11 bases in between. Germline V gene sequence: CDR1 MDHEN, CDR2 SYDVKM. The CDR3 is made up of 13 amino acids. In DNA form, the CDR3 reads TGTGCCAGCAGCCCAGGGAGGGACACTGAAGCTTTCTTT. Its protein product is CASSPGRDTEAFF.

The chain combines TRBV6-5 with TRBJ2-7; no clear D gene. Germline CDR1 is MNHEY and CDR2 is SVGAGI. The CDR3 contains 14 residues. Trimming removed 0 bases from V and 3 bases from J, with 9 bases in between. This CDR3 is CASSYSLSDYEQYF. The CDR3, as DNA: TGTGCCAGCAGTTACTCGTTGTCAGACTACGAGCAGTACTTC.

The CDR3 nucleotides read TGTGCCAGCAGCTCACCACAGAGATACTATGGCTACACCTTC. It yields the protein CASSSPQRYYGYTF. This chain connects TRBV28 to TRBJ1-2; D not certain. The CDR3 is made up of 14 amino acids. V was cut by 6 bases and J by 3 bases, with 14 bases left in between. Germline CDR1 reads MDHEN; CDR2 reads SYDVKM.

The rearrangement links TRBV27 to TRBJ2-4, with D tentatively TRBD1 (5 bases). There are 13 residues in the CDR3. V lost 3 bases, J lost 9 bases, and 12 bases lay in between. Germline V gene sequence: CDR1 MNHEY, CDR2 SMNVEV (reference sequence). The CDR3 DNA reads TGTGCCAGCAGTTTTTCAGGGAAGGGCATTCAGTACTTC. It specifies CASSFSGKGIQYF.

The rearrangement uses TRBV4-3 and TRBJ2-1; 7 bases are a match to TRBD2. Germline V gene lookup returns CDR1 LGHNA and CDR2 YSLEER. The CDR3 has 17 residues. Trimming at V came to 0 bases and at J to 3 bases, leaving 8 bases not matched to a gene. DNA for the CDR3: TGCGCCAGCAGCCAAGATTACGCGGGAGCGTTCTACAATGAGCAGTTCTTC. Translated, it gives CASSQDYAGAFYNEQFF.

V and J are TRBV25-1 and TRBJ2-3; D possibly corresponds to TRBD1 (6 bases). The germline CDR1 and CDR2 sequences are MGHDK and SYGVNS. This CDR3 is 17 amino acids long. V was trimmed by 0 bases and J by 2 bases, leaving 15 bases between them. The CDR3 sequence: CASSEYGQLFDTDTQYF. In nucleotides, the CDR3 is TGTGCCAGCAGTGAATATGGACAGTTGTTTGACACAGATACGCAGTATTTT.

About this clone itself: Mismatch with germline at one junction end may stem from a read error. The V call is TRBV6-2 or TRBV6-3, the J call TRBJ1-1; unclear D gene. This CDR3 is 12 amino acids long. Germline lookup yields CDR1 MNHEY and CDR2 SVGEGT. The CDR3 sequence is CASSLPPRPVEF. The DNA for the CDR3 is TGTGCCAGCAGTCTACCCCCCAGGCCTGTGGAATTT.

This clone was counted between two and nine times. This chain links TRBV6-5 with TRBJ1-2; D remains unclear. Germline CDR1 MNHEY, CDR2 SVGAGI. V was shortened by 0 bases and J by 8 bases, with 13 bases between the two germline ends. This CDR3 region has 14 residues. CDR3 DNA sequence: TGTGCCAGCAGTTACTCGCGGGGATTGGGGGGCTACACCTTC. Its protein is CASSYSRGLGGYTF.

This chain joins TRBV5-1 and TRBJ2-7; D is unclear. Germline-derived CDR1 and CDR2 are SGHRS and YFSETQ. V was trimmed by 4 bases and J by 4 bases, leaving 9 bases between them. This CDR3 has 12 amino acids. CDR3 DNA: TGCGCCAGCAGCCCCAGAGGATACGAGCAGTACTTC. This translates into CASSPRGYEQYF.

For the CDR3, the DNA is TGTGCCAGCAGCTGGACTCCCCCAGCCTCTGGGGCCAACGTCCTGACTTTC. It specifies CASSWTPPASGANVLTF. The chain is built from TRBV7-9 and TRBJ2-6; possible D gene TRBD2, 5 bases. Germline CDR1 reads SEHNR; CDR2 reads FQNEAQ (reference sequence). This CDR3 region has 17 residues. Trimming shortened V by 4 bases and J by 0 bases, and 13 bases separated the two germline ends.

V gene TRBV10-3 combines with J gene TRBJ2-2, with D possibly being TRBD2 (6 bases). Per the germline V gene, CDR1 is ENHRY and CDR2 is SYGVKD. V was shortened by 3 bases and J by 2 bases, with 13 bases between the two germline ends. This CDR3 is 16 amino acids long. The CDR3 coding sequence is TGTGCCATCAGTGACCGGGACTCCCCAAACACCGGGGAGCTGTTTTTT. It specifies CAISDRDSPNTGELFF.

The V call is TRBV7-9, the J call TRBJ2-2, with D possibly TRBD2 on 6 matching bases. V lost 3 bases to trimming and J lost 7 bases, with 18 bases between them. CDR3 length equals 16 residues. Germline assignment: CDR1 SEHNR and CDR2 FQNEAQ (reference sequence). The CDR3 DNA sequence: TGTGCCAGCAGCTTTTCAAGGGGAGGCGGCTTCGGGGAGCTGTTTTTT. The encoded protein is CASSFSRGGGFGELFF.